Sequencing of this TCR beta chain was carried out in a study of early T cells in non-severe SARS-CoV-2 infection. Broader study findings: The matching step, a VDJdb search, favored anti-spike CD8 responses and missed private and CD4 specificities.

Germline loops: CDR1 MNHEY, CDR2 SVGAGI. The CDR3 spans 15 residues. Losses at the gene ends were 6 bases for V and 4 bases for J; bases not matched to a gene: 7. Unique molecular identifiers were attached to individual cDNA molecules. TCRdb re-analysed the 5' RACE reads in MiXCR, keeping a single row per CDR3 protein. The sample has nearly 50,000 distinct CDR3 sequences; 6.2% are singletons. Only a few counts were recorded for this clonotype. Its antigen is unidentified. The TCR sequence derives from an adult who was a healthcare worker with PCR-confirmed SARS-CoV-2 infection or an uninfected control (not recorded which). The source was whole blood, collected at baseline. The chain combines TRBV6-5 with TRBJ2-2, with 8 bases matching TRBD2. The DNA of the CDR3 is TGTGCCAGCAGAGTCAGCGGGAGCGGCACCGGGGAGCTGTTTTTT. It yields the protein CASRVSGSGTGELFF.